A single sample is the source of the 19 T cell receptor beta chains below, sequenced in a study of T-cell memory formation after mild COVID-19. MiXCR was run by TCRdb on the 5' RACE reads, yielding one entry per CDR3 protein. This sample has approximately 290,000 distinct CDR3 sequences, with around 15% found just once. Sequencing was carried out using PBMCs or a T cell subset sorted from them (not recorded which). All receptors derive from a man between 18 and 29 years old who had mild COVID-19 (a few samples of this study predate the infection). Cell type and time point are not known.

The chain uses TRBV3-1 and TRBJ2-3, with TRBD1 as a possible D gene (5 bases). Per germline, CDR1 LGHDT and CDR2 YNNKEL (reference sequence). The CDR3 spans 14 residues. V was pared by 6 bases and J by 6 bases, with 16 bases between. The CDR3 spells CASRKTLGADTQYF. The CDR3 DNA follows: TGTGCCAGCAGGAAAACGTTAGGGGCGGATACGCAGTATTTT.

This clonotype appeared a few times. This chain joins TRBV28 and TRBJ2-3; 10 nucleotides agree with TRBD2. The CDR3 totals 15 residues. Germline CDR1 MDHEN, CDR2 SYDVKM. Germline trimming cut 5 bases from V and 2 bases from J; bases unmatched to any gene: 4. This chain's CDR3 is CASSPLAGNTDTQYF. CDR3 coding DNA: TGTGCCAGCAGTCCACTAGCGGGGAACACAGATACGCAGTATTTT. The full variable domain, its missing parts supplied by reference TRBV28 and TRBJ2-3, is DVKVTQSSRYLVKRTGEKVFLECVQDMDHENMFWYRQDPGLGLRLIYFSYDVKMKEKGDIPEGYSVSREKKERFSLILESASTNQTSMYLCASSPLAGNTDTQYFGPGTRLTVL.

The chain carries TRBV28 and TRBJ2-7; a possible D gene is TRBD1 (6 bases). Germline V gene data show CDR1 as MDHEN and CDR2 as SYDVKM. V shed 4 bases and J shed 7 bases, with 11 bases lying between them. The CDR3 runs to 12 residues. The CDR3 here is CASSSLGQEQYV. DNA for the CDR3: TGTGCCAGCAGTTCGCTCGGACAGGAGCAGTACGTC.

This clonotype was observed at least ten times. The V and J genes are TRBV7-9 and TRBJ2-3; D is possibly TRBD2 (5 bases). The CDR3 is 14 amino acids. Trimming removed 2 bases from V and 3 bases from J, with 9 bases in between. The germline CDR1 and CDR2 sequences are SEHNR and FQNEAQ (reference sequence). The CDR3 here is CASSLPRVTDTQYF. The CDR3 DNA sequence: TGTGCCAGCAGCTTACCGCGGGTAACAGATACGCAGTATTTT.

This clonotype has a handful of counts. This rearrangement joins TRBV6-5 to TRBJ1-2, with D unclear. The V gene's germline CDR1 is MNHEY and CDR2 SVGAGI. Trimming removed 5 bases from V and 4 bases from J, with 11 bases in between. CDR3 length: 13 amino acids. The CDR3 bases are TGTGCCAGCAGTGATCCCGAAACCTATGGCTACACCTTC. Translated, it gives CASSDPETYGYTF.

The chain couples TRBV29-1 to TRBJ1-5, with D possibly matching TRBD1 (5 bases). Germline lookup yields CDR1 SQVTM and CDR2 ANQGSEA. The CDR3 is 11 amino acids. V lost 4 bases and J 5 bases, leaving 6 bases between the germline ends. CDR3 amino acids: CSVGGDQPQHF. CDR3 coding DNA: TGCAGCGTTGGGGGGGATCAGCCCCAGCATTTT.

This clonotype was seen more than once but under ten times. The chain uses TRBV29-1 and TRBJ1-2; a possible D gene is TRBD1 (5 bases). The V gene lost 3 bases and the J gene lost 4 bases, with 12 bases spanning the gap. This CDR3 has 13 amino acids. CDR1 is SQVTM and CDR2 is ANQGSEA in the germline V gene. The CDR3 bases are TGCAGCGTTGATTGGGACCGGGGCTATGGCTACACCTTC. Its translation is CSVDWDRGYGYTF.

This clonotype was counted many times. CDR3 region: CASSPPGFYGYTF. The CDR3 DNA reads as TGTGCCAGCTCACCCCCCGGGTTCTATGGCTACACCTTC. V and J are TRBV18 and TRBJ1-2; D is ambiguous. This CDR3 is built from 13 residues. Trimming stripped 3 bases from V and 4 bases from J, with 9 bases between. Germline CDR1 and CDR2: KGHSH and LQKENI.

The CDR3 nucleotides read TGTGCCAGCAGCACCCTAACCCTCTCCCCAGATACGCAGTATTTT. It yields the protein CASSTLTLSPDTQYF. The rearrangement joins TRBV7-2 to TRBJ2-3; D is unclear. The germline gives CDR1 SGHTA, CDR2 FQGNSA. Trimming cost V 5 bases and J 4 bases, with 16 bases left between them. This CDR3 contains 15 residues.

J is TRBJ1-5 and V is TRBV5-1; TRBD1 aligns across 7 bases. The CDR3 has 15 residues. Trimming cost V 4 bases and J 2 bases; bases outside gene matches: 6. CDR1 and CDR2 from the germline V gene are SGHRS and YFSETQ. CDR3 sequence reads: CASSHGQAGNQPQHF. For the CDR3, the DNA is TGCGCCAGCAGCCACGGACAGGCCGGCAATCAGCCCCAGCATTTT.

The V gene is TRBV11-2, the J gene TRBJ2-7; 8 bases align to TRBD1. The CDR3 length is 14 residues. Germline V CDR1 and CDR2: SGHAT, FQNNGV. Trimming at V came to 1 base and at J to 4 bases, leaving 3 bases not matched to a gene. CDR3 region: CASSLGDRTYEQYF. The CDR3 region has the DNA TGTGCCAGCAGCTTAGGGGACAGGACGTACGAGCAGTACTTC.

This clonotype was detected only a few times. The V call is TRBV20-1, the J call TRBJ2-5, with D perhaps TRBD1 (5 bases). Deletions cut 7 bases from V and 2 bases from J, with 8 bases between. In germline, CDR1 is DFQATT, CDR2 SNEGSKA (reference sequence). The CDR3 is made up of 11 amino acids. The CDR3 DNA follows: TGCAGTGGTGACAGACAAGAGACCCAGTACTTC. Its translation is CSGDRQETQYF.

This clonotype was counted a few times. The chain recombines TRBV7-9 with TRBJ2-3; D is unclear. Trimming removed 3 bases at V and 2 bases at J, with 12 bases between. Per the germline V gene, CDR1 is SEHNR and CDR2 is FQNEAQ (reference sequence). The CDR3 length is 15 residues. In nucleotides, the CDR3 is TGTGCCAGCAGCTTTAGCTTGACCTCCACAGATACGCAGTATTTT. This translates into CASSFSLTSTDTQYF.

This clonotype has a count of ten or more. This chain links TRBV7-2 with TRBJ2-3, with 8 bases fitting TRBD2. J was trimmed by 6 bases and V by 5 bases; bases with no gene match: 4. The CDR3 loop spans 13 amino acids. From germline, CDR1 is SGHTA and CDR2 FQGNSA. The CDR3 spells CASSPEREDTQYF. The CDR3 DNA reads TGTGCCAGCAGCCCCGAGCGGGAGGATACGCAGTATTTT.

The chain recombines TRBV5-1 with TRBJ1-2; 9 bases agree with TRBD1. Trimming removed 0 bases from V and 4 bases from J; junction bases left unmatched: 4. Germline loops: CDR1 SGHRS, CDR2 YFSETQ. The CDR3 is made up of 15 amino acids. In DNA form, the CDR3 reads TGCGCCAGCAGCTTGGGGACAGGGGTCGGCTATGGCTACACCTTC. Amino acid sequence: CASSLGTGVGYGYTF.

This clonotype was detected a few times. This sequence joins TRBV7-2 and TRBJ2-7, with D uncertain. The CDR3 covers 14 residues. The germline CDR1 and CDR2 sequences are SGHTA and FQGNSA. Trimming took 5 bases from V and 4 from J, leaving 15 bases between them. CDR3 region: CASSTPSLAYEQYF. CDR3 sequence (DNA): TGTGCCAGCAGCACCCCCTCCTTGGCGTACGAGCAGTACTTC.

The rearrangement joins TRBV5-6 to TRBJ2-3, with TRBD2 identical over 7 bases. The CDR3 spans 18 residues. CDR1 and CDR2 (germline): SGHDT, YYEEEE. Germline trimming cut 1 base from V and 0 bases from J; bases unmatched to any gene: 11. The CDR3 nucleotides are TGTGCCAGCAGCTTGAGGAATAGCGGGCTCCCCAGCACAGATACGCAGTATTTT. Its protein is CASSLRNSGLPSTDTQYF.

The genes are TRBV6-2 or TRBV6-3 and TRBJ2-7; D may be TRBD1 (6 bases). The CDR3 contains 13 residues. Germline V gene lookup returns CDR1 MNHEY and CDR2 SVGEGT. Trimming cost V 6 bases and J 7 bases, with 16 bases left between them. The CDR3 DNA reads TGTGCCAGCAGCCACAACAGGGTCGGGGAGCAGTACTTC. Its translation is CASSHNRVGEQYF.

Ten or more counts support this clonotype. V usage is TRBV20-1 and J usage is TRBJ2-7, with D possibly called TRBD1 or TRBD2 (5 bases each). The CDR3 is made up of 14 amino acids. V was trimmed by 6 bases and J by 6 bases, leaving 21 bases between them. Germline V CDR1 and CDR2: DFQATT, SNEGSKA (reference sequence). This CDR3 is CSAQPLGASGEQYF. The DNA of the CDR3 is TGCAGTGCCCAGCCTCTCGGGGCCTCAGGCGAGCAGTACTTC.